This T cell receptor beta chain was obtained from a study of blood T cell repertoires in COVID-19. Study-wide background: Acute and convalescent COVID-19 samples came from the United States, Italy and Spain. The analysed material was cDNA or gDNA that came from T cells, B-cell-depleted T cells, or PBMCs.

V lost 3 bases to trimming and J lost 6 bases, with 14 bases between them. The germline V gene encodes CDR1 SEHNR and CDR2 FQNEAQ (reference sequence). The length of the CDR3 is 14 residues. In the authors' workflow: Amplification from reference gene primers served as the basis for estimated nucleated cell counts. TCRdb's table, derived via immunoSEQ multiplex PCR, lists solely in-frame clones and lacks some. The V and J calls and clone size were taken over from that table, and D and trimming were inferred from the DNA. The sample carries roughly 120,000 clones, roughly nine tenths recorded once. The source of this sequence is a man in his fifties with active COVID-19. What was sequenced was peripheral blood. This chain links TRBV7-9 with TRBJ1-2; D gene uncertain. The CDR3 coding sequence is TGTGCCAGCAGCTTGGACGAGGGAATCAATGGCTACACCTTC. This encodes CASSLDEGINGYTF.